These T cell receptor beta chains were read from a single sample in a study of neurological immune-mediated disorders. TCRdb fed the 5' RACE reads into MiXCR, producing one record per CDR3 protein. The sample includes under 100,000 distinct CDR3 sequences, 4.3% of them seen just once. What was sequenced was PBMCs. The receptor set was obtained from a woman in her sixties or seventies with multiple sclerosis. CDR3s include the opening cysteine and the closing phenylalanine or tryptophan. The D gene is left open where the match is weak. Clone sizes are shown as how often the clone was seen (once, few, many) or a class if it is expanded.

V gene,D gene,clone size,J gene,CDR3 length,CDR3 protein,CDR3 DNA
TRBV27,-,many,TRBJ2-5,15,CASSLRGTVQETQYF,TGTGCCAGCAGCCTAAGGGGGACGGTACAAGAGACCCAGTACTTC
TRBV5-1,-,many,TRBJ1-2,14,CASRVDPINYGYTF,TGCGCCAGCAGGGTAGACCCAATAAACTATGGCTACACCTTC
TRBV20-1,TRBD2,many,TRBJ2-7,14,CSAGLGLAGDEQYF,TGCAGTGCCGGGCTGGGACTAGCGGGGGACGAGCAGTACTTC
TRBV7-6,TRBD1,many,TRBJ2-7,14,CASSPGQGAREQYF,TGTGCCAGCAGCCCGGGACAGGGGGCGCGGGAGCAGTACTTC
TRBV5-1,TRBD2,many,TRBJ2-3,14,CASSVGLARDTQYF,TGCGCCAGCAGCGTGGGACTAGCAAGAGATACGCAGTATTTT
TRBV7-7,-,many,TRBJ1-6,17,CASSTEGDPGAFSPLHF,TGTGCCAGCAGCACAGAGGGGGATCCAGGGGCATTTTCACCCCTCCACTTT
TRBV7-9,-,many,TRBJ1-2,14,CASSLEAGSHGYTF,TGTGCCAGCAGCTTAGAAGCAGGGTCCCATGGCTACACCTTC
TRBV28,TRBD1,many,TRBJ1-2,14,CASSNDRGPSGYTF,TGTGCCAGCAGCAATGACAGGGGGCCTAGCGGCTACACCTTC
TRBV7-9,-,many,TRBJ2-1,16,CASSTPLIRSYNEQFF,TGTGCCAGCAGCACACCATTAATTCGGTCCTACAATGAGCAGTTCTTC
TRBV5-1,-,many,TRBJ2-7,14,CASRTGTSTYEQYF,TGCGCCAGCCGGACCGGGACATCTACCTACGAGCAGTACTTC
TRBV20-1,-,many,TRBJ2-7,12,CSATWGSYEQYF,TGCAGTGCTACGTGGGGGAGCTACGAGCAGTACTTC
TRBV11-2,TRBD1,many,TRBJ2-2,18,CASSLIWRSGTGSGELFF,TGTGCCAGCAGCCTAATATGGAGGTCCGGGACAGGATCCGGGGAGCTGTTTTTT
TRBV7-6,-,few,TRBJ2-2,16,CASSSVLGQNTGELFF,TGTGCCAGCAGCTCGGTCCTTGGGCAGAACACCGGGGAGCTGTTTTTT
TRBV6-5,TRBD2,many,TRBJ2-3,15,CASSYERGVLDTQYF,TGTGCCAGCAGTTACGAACGGGGGGTACTGGATACGCAGTATTTT
TRBV7-6,TRBD1,many,TRBJ2-4,17,CASSLAGTGGAKNIQYF,TGTGCCAGCAGCTTAGCCGGGACAGGGGGGGCCAAAAACATTCAGTACTTC
TRBV11-1,-,many,TRBJ2-3,14,CASSLVIEGDTQYF,TGTGCCAGCAGCTTAGTTATCGAGGGAGATACGCAGTATTTT
TRBV5-1,-,many,TRBJ1-1,16,CASSLSLLTENTEAFF,TGCGCCAGCAGCTTGTCCCTCCTGACAGAGAACACTGAAGCTTTCTTT
TRBV5-1,TRBD2,many,TRBJ2-3,14,CASRPGLATDTQYF,TGCGCCAGCAGACCAGGACTAGCCACAGATACGCAGTATTTT
TRBV5-1,-,many,TRBJ2-3,15,CASSPGGQATDTQYF,TGCGCCAGCAGCCCCGGGGGTCAGGCCACAGATACGCAGTATTTT
TRBV5-1,-,many,TRBJ2-1,15,CASSLFMDSDNEQFF,TGCGCCAGCAGCTTGTTTATGGACAGCGACAATGAGCAGTTCTTC
TRBV2,-,many,TRBJ2-7,13,CASSVSGAREQYF,TGTGCCAGCAGTGTATCGGGGGCGCGGGAGCAGTACTTC
TRBV5-1,-,many,TRBJ1-2,13,CASSLTGEGGYTF,TGCGCCAGCAGCTTGACCGGGGAGGGAGGCTACACCTTC
TRBV6-6,TRBD1,few,TRBJ1-2,14,CASSASQGNYGYTF,TGTGCCAGCAGTGCCTCACAGGGGAACTATGGCTACACCTTC
TRBV20-1,-,many,TRBJ1-2,14,CSAPGYETSYGYTF,TGCAGTGCCCCCGGGTATGAGACAAGCTATGGCTACACCTTC
TRBV5-1,-,many,TRBJ1-1,13,CASSARAGPEAFF,TGCGCCAGCAGCGCAAGGGCAGGCCCCGAAGCTTTCTTT
TRBV28,-,many,TRBJ1-6,14,CASRSTPPPSPLHF,TGTGCCAGCAGATCCACTCCCCCCCCTTCACCCCTCCACTTT
TRBV7-8,-,many,TRBJ1-2,14,CASSLGATNYGYTF,TGTGCCAGCAGCTTAGGGGCGACTAACTATGGCTACACCTTC